This TCR beta chain was observed in a study of beta chain features in type 1 diabetes. Study-wide results and limits: cDNA sequencing could over-represent cells with high TCR expression.

There are 13 residues in the CDR3. V lost 3 bases, J lost 10 bases, and 7 bases stayed unmatched. The germline gives CDR1 SNHLY, CDR2 FYNNEI. Staining for CD45RO/CCR7/CD25/CD127/CD95/CD27 allowed sorting of CD4+ naive, central memory, regulatory and stem cell-like memory cells. Purity above 98% was achieved in all sorted populations. To note about this clone: Its antigen is undetermined.

The investigators reverse transcribed all of the isolated RNA, so they sequenced expressed TCRB transcripts. Clones were sequenced by immunoSEQ multiplex PCR, and TCRdb holds only the in-frame ones, with some missing. The profile shows 200,000 to 250,000 clones, 9.6% of them singletons. The TCR was taken from a woman aged 18 to 35 in good health. The rearrangement links TRBV2 to TRBJ2-5; TRBD2 aligns across 8 bases. Sequenced sample: naive CD4+ T cells from blood. This CDR3 reads CASSDGAGDDQYF. CDR3 nucleotides: TGTGCCAGCAGTGATGGAGCGGGGGATGACCAGTACTTC. Combining the CDR3 with reference TRBV2 and TRBJ2-5 gives the whole variable domain EPEVTQTPSHQVTQMGQEVILRCVPISNHLYFYWYRQILGQKVEFLVSFYNNEISEKSEIFDDQFSVERPDGSNFTLKIRSTKLEDSAMYFCASSDGAGDDQYFGPGTRLLVL.